This TCR beta chain was captured by sequencing in a study of cytomegalovirus exposure and HLA in healthy donors. Germline-derived CDR1 and CDR2 are SGHKS and YYEKEE (reference sequence). This CDR3 is 15 amino acids long. J was trimmed by 7 bases and V by 1 base; bases with no gene match: 8. Method: immunoSEQ multiplex PCR; TCRdb's copy keeps in-frame clones and lacks some. The repertoire has 90,000 to 150,000 clones, around 85% of them found once; the top ten carry about 4%. The gene calls are TRBV5-5 and TRBJ2-5; 9 bases map to TRBD2. Sequencing was carried out using PBMCs. This TCR came from a man between 18 and 29 years old in good health and CMV-seropositive. CDR3 sequence (DNA): TGTGCCAGCAGCTTGAAACTAGCGGGTGGAGGGACCCAGTACTTC. It codes for CASSLKLAGGGTQYF. Full variable domain (rest looked up from reference TRBV5-5 and TRBJ2-5): DAGVTQSPTHLIKTRGQQVTLRCSPISGHKSVSWYQQVLGQGPQFIFQYYEKEERGRGNFPDRFSARQFPNYSSELNVNALLLGDSALYLCASSLKLAGGGTQYFGPGTRLLVL.